This TCR beta chain was sequenced for a study of T-cell memory formation after mild COVID-19. The V and J ends lost 4 bases and 0 bases respectively, with 15 bases between them. Germline CDR1 and CDR2: SGHNT and YYREEE (reference sequence). CDR3 length equals 16 residues. Study results and caveats: For contracting clones, CD4+ ones sat mainly in CM and EM, CD8+ in EMRA. Day 37-peaking second-wave clones had unconfirmed SARS-CoV-2 specificity.

Concerning this clonotype: Its target is unknown.

Constant-segment primers were used for 5'RACE, and the resulting TCR alpha and TCR beta cDNA libraries carried sample barcodes and UMIs. TCRdb ran MiXCR on the 5' RACE reads and lists one entry per CDR3 protein. Among 530,000 or so distinct CDR3 sequences listed, 17% were seen once. The receptor was isolated from an adult woman who had mild COVID-19 (a few samples of this study predate the infection). Cell type and time point are not known. Sequences were obtained from PBMCs or a T cell subset sorted from them (not recorded which). The chain joins TRBV5-4 to TRBJ2-3, with a weak D call TRBD1 (5 bases). The CDR3: CASSHRQIRSTDTQYF. The DNA for the CDR3 is TGTGCCAGCAGCCATAGACAGATCCGTAGCACAGATACGCAGTATTTT.